This T cell receptor (beta chain) comes out of a study of T-cell memory formation after mild COVID-19. TCRdb reanalysed the 5' RACE reads using MiXCR and keeps one entry per CDR3 protein. The table shows under 650,000 distinct CDR3 sequences, with approximately 18% occurring only once. Between the trimmed V and J ends, which lost 1 base and 8 bases, there was a span of 18 bases. Germline lookup yields CDR1 SGHTA and CDR2 FQGNSA. The CDR3 spans 16 residues. The chain employs TRBV7-2 and TRBJ2-1, with D possibly being TRBD2 (6 bases). This TCR derives from an adult woman who had mild COVID-19 (a few samples of this study predate the infection). Cell type and time point are not known. The sample comprised PBMCs or a T cell subset sorted from them (not recorded which). The CDR3 loop is CASSLGRRHRGYEQFF. The CDR3, as DNA: TGTGCCAGCAGCTTAGGACGTCGCCACCGGGGGTATGAGCAGTTCTTC.